Sequencing of this T cell receptor (beta chain) was carried out in a study of blood T cells in healthy people across ages. Combining a sample-barcoded 5' primer with a J-beta primer mix, a second PCR ran for about 7 to 11 cycles. TCRdb reanalysed the 5' RACE reads using MiXCR and keeps one entry per CDR3 protein. Counted here are about 1.6 million distinct CDR3 sequences, roughly 30% occurring once; the ten biggest clones make up about 11%. V lost 1 base, J lost 6 bases, and 10 bases stayed unmatched. Germline lookup yields CDR1 SGHTA and CDR2 FQGNSA. CDR3 size: 16 residues. This clonotype was detected many times.

Material: blood. V and J are TRBV7-2 and TRBJ2-7; 9 bases are shared with TRBD2. This receptor was taken from a woman in her thirties in good health. Written as DNA, the CDR3 is TGTGCCAGCAGCTTAGTATCTAGCGGGGATACCTCCGAGCAGTACTTC. Its translation is CASSLVSSGDTSEQYF.